The T cell receptor beta chain under discussion was sequenced for a study of CD8 T cells in ankylosing spondylitis (dated by TCRdb to 2017 to 2019). The study in broad terms: T cell receptor beta repertoires were profiled in healthy donors and ankylosing spondylitis patients so that disease-linked TCR variants could be found. The whole study cohort included 85 to 120 healthy donors and about two dozen ankylosing spondylitis patients. Peripheral blood samples were taken, and synovial fluid was additionally collected from ankylosing spondylitis patients.

The research as a whole found: The disease-linked clones were reported to be significantly enriched in matched synovial fluid samples from ankylosing spondylitis patients. The disease-linked clones had a CD8+ phenotype and were found at relatively low frequencies in peripheral blood. Blood from ankylosing spondylitis patients appeared to be characterized by a TCR beta motif made up of 8 or 9 highly homologous amino acid variants. Some motif variants were previously reported in synovial fluid and blood of reactive arthritis patients, suggesting common disease-initiation mechanisms.

The germline V gene encodes CDR1 SGHKS and CDR2 YYEKEE (reference sequence). The CDR3, cysteine through phenylalanine, is 15 amino acids long. The kept DNA is CDR3 alone, 45 bases in frame from the first base. At the junction V is shortened by 6 bases and J by 6 bases; bases outside the gene matches: 9. Comments on this clonotype: Its recognized antigen is unknown. Base qualities were left out, and no much larger clone turns up one base away.

The instrument given in TCRdb is Illumina HiSeq 2500. TCR beta libraries were prepared by quantitative 5'-RACE with molecular barcodes. The study's own analysis went as follows. A new computational method based on a probabilistic model of VDJ rearrangement was used to identify disease-linked TCR variants. The public reads were run again by TCRdb, first through fastp at Q25 and then through MiXCR, and only productive beta chains were kept. All rows with the same CDR3 protein become a single entry with the most common DNA and genes. In this record, the V and J calls reflect TCRdb's handling and not the investigators' own analysis. This sample holds under 450,000 distinct CDR3 sequences; approximately 17% were observed only once. Approximately 0.97% of the sample comes from the top ten.

The V gene is TRBV5-5 and the J gene is TRBJ2-2; TRBD1 aligns with 9 central bases. The receptor was derived from a male donor with ankylosing spondylitis. Specimen: blood, either unsorted or a sorted T cell fraction (not recorded which). This receptor has the CDR3 CASNSGTGKAGELFF. The sequence in DNA is TGTGCCAGCAACAGCGGGACAGGGAAGGCCGGGGAGCTGTTTTTT.